These 26 T cell receptor beta chains were sequenced from one sample in a study of response to subunit inactivated influenza vaccine. TCRdb re-derived calls from the RT-PCR reads in MiXCR, one entry per CDR3 protein. The table has under 550,000 distinct CDR3 sequences, approximately 6.9% seen once. The specimen comprised PBMCs from blood, sampled approximately 25 months after vaccination. Every receptor here comes from a man aged 50 to 69 who received an inactivated influenza vaccine.

Within the sample, this clonotype is medium-sized. CDR3 residues: CSVTTGGNQPQHF. CDR3 coding DNA: TGCAGCGTTACAACAGGTGGGAATCAGCCCCAGCATTTT. The gene calls are TRBV29-1 and TRBJ1-5; a possible D gene is TRBD1 (5 bases). Germline lookup yields CDR1 SQVTM and CDR2 ANQGSEA. The CDR3 contains 13 residues. V was cut by 5 bases and J by 4 bases, with 12 bases left in between.

This clonotype appeared many times. This rearrangement joins TRBV6-2 or TRBV6-3 to TRBJ1-2; D may be TRBD1 (5 bases). V was clipped by 5 bases and J by 4 bases, with 17 bases between them. CDR1 is MNHEY and CDR2 is SVGEGT in the germline V gene. The CDR3 has 15 amino acids. The CDR3 loop reads CASSPGSSQRYGYTF. The CDR3 nucleotides are TGTGCCAGCAGTCCAGGGTCCTCACAACGCTATGGCTACACCTTC.

This clonotype occurred many times. CDR3 in amino acids: CASSRQGEDTEAFF. DNA for the CDR3: TGCGCCAGCAGCCGGCAGGGGGAAGACACTGAAGCTTTCTTT. V is TRBV5-1 and J is TRBJ1-1, with 7 bases fitting TRBD1. There are 14 residues in the CDR3. Germline V gene sequence: CDR1 SGHRS, CDR2 YFSETQ. V lost 4 bases and J lost 3; bases outside the gene matches: 6.

This clonotype was counted ten times or more. The J gene is TRBJ2-1, the V gene TRBV4-3; 8 bases are a match to TRBD2. The V gene's germline CDR1 is LGHNA and CDR2 YSLEER. Unmatched junction bases numbered 3, after V lost 4 bases and J lost 1 base. The CDR3 loop spans 15 amino acids. CDR3 protein: CASSLSGRSYNEQFF. The CDR3 DNA follows: TGCGCCAGCAGCCTAAGCGGGAGATCCTACAATGAGCAGTTCTTC.

The chain has TRBV20-1 and TRBJ2-7, with TRBD1 identical over 10 bases. V was pared by 7 bases and J by 4 bases, with 4 bases of the junction left unmatched. Germline CDR1 reads DFQATT; CDR2 reads SNEGSKA (reference sequence). There are 12 residues in the CDR3. CDR3 DNA: TGCAGTGGGGGACAGGGGATGTACGAGCAGTACTTC. Its protein is CSGGQGMYEQYF.

V gene TRBV5-6 combines with J gene TRBJ1-1, with 7 bases lining up with TRBD1. CDR1 is SGHDT and CDR2 is YYEEEE in the germline V gene. The length of the CDR3 is 15 residues. Unmatched junction bases numbered 16, after V lost 4 bases and J lost 10 bases. This CDR3 is CASSTRQGWNGGAFF. CDR3 nucleotide sequence: TGTGCCAGCAGCACCCGACAGGGCTGGAATGGAGGAGCTTTCTTT.

The rearrangement uses TRBV4-3 and TRBJ2-7, with D possibly called TRBD1 or TRBD2 (6 bases each). Trimming stripped 0 bases from V and 7 bases from J, with 16 bases between. The V gene's germline CDR1 is LGHNA and CDR2 YSLEER. This CDR3 has 15 residues. CDR3 region: CASSQESIGGKEQYF. The CDR3 DNA sequence: TGCGCCAGCAGCCAAGAGAGCATAGGGGGGAAAGAGCAGTACTTC.

V and J are TRBV7-6 and TRBJ2-1, with 10 bases aligning to TRBD2. The CDR3 spans 16 residues. Looked up from germline, CDR1 is SGHVS and CDR2 is FNYEAQ. Trimming at V came to 1 base and at J to 5 bases, leaving 5 bases not matched to a gene. For the CDR3, the DNA is TGTGCCAGCAGCTTAGAGTCCGGGACTAGCGACAATGAGCAGTTCTTC. As protein: CASSLESGTSDNEQFF.

This chain joins TRBV4-1 and TRBJ1-4; D unresolved. V lost 0 bases and J 7 bases, leaving 9 bases between the germline ends. CDR1 MGHRA and CDR2 YSYEKL come from the germline V gene. There are 14 residues in the CDR3. DNA of the CDR3: TGCGCCAGCAGCCAAGATCGGCCTCGTGAAAAACTGTTTTTT. It encodes CASSQDRPREKLFF.

This clonotype is a singleton in its sample. The chain combines TRBV7-9 with TRBJ2-5; no reliable D call. The CDR3 contains 12 residues. V dropped 5 bases and J dropped 5 bases, with 9 bases sitting between them. CDR1 SEHNR and CDR2 FQNEAQ come from the germline V gene (reference sequence). The chain's CDR3 is CASSNQMETQYF. CDR3 sequence (DNA): TGTGCCAGCAGCAACCAGATGGAGACCCAGTACTTC.

There are a few counts of this clonotype. The V call is TRBV20-1, the J call TRBJ1-5, with D unresolved. Germline V gene sequence: CDR1 DFQATT, CDR2 SNEGSKA (reference sequence). Trimming took off 2 bases at V and 1 base at J, with 3 bases between the two ends. This CDR3 is built from 12 residues. The CDR3 sequence: CSARKSNQPQHF. In DNA form, the CDR3 reads TGCAGTGCTAGAAAGAGCAATCAGCCCCAGCATTTT.

The chain recombines TRBV11-1 with TRBJ2-4; 8 bases match TRBD1. The V and J ends lost 5 bases and 0 bases, in that order; junction bases with no gene match: 15. From germline, CDR1 is SGHAT and CDR2 FQDESV (reference sequence). The CDR3 is 19 amino acids. The DNA for the CDR3 is TGTGCCAGCAGCCACTTTCGTGGGACAGGCGATACAGCCAAAAACATTCAGTACTTC. Its translation: CASSHFRGTGDTAKNIQYF. The full variable domain, its missing parts supplied by reference TRBV11-1 and TRBJ2-4, is EAEVAQSPRYKITEKSQAVAFWCDPISGHATLYWYRQILGQGPELLVQFQDESVVDDSQLPKDRFSAERLKGVDSTLKIQPAELGDSAMYLCASSHFRGTGDTAKNIQYFGAGTRLSVL.

In this sample, this clonotype turned up many times. This chain uses TRBV12-3 or TRBV12-4 with TRBJ2-1; 10 bases align to TRBD2. The CDR3 runs 16 residues. V trimming: 2 bases; J trimming: 4 bases; junction bases outside the gene matches: 5. The chain's CDR3 is CASSLMASGGYNEQFF. The CDR3 DNA follows: TGTGCCAGCAGTTTAATGGCTAGCGGGGGATACAATGAGCAGTTCTTC.

This clonotype was seen a few times. The genes are TRBV12-3 or TRBV12-4 and TRBJ2-2; D is perhaps TRBD2 (7 bases). The CDR3 has 15 residues. Trimming left V 7 bases short and J 3 bases short, with 15 bases between. Here the CDR3 DNA reads TGTGCCAGCAAAGGGGGGGCGCAGGACACCGGGGAGCTGTTTTTT. Translated: CASKGGAQDTGELFF.

The V and J genes are TRBV12-3 or TRBV12-4 and TRBJ2-3; perhaps D is TRBD1 or TRBD2 (6 bases each). V was trimmed by 0 bases and J by 4 bases, leaving 14 bases between them. This CDR3 region has 16 residues. CDR3 amino acids: CASSLAGGPLSDTQYF. The CDR3 bases are TGTGCCAGCAGTTTAGCGGGGGGCCCTCTCTCAGATACGCAGTATTTT.

This clonotype was detected a few times. The chain combines TRBV12-3 or TRBV12-4 with TRBJ1-2; a weak D match, TRBD1 (5 bases). V lost 2 bases and J lost 2, with 12 bases in between. The CDR3 runs 15 residues. The CDR3 protein is CASSLMRGGNYGYTF. DNA of the CDR3: TGTGCCAGCAGTTTAATGCGGGGCGGGAACTATGGCTACACCTTC.

This clonotype was detected only a few times. The genes are TRBV4-1 and TRBJ2-1; D is perhaps TRBD2 (6 bases). Germline V gene data show CDR1 as MGHRA and CDR2 as YSYEKL. Trimming stripped 4 bases from V and 8 bases from J, with 18 bases between. The CDR3 extends over 15 amino acids. CDR3 DNA sequence: TGCGCCAGCAGCCTCCGGGACTCCGAACCAGATGAGCAGTTCTTC. This sequence encodes CASSLRDSEPDEQFF.

This clonotype was picked up a small number of times. The chain is built from TRBV29-1 and TRBJ2-7; D may be TRBD1 (6 bases). Germline V gene lookup returns CDR1 SQVTM and CDR2 ANQGSEA. CDR3 length: 14 residues. Trimming left V 5 bases short and J 2 bases short, with 16 bases between. The CDR3 bases are TGCAGCGTTTCCACAGGGCCCAACACCTACGAGCAGTACTTC. Translating it yields CSVSTGPNTYEQYF.

Only a few counts were recorded for this clonotype. The chain uses TRBV7-2 and TRBJ2-5; D possibly corresponds to TRBD1 (5 bases). This CDR3 region has 13 residues. Germline V gene sequence: CDR1 SGHTA, CDR2 FQGNSA. V was trimmed by 8 bases and J by 5 bases, leaving 15 bases between them. The CDR3 is CASQGANEETQYF. The CDR3 nucleotides are TGTGCCAGCCAAGGGGCTAACGAGGAGACCCAGTACTTC.

The gene calls are TRBV7-6 and TRBJ2-3; D unresolved. The ends were cut back, 3 bases at V and 3 bases at J, with 13 bases in the middle. The CDR3 extends over 15 amino acids. Germline loops: CDR1 SGHVS, CDR2 FNYEAQ. CDR3 sequence reads: CASSFLASTTDTQYF. In DNA, the CDR3 is TGTGCCAGCAGCTTTTTGGCTTCTACGACAGATACGCAGTATTTT.

V usage is TRBV27 and J usage is TRBJ2-3, with 11 bases aligning to TRBD2. V gave up 6 bases and J gave up 2 bases; unmatched junction bases: 7. The CDR3 length is 16 residues. The V gene's germline CDR1 is MNHEY and CDR2 SMNVEV (reference sequence). The CDR3 reads CASRSIAGGHTDTQYF. Here the CDR3 DNA reads TGTGCCAGCAGGTCAATAGCGGGGGGGCACACAGATACGCAGTATTTT.

This clonotype has ten or more counts. The chain uses TRBV2 and TRBJ2-7; 9 nucleotides line up with TRBD1. J was trimmed by 2 bases and V by 6 bases; bases with no gene match: 8. CDR3 length: 15 residues. Germline CDR1 is SNHLY and CDR2 is FYNNEI. CDR3 sequence: CASSEPGQGTYEQYF. The CDR3 bases are TGTGCCAGCAGCGAACCGGGACAGGGAACCTACGAGCAGTACTTC.

The table lists this clonotype with a count of one. A read error may produce the germline difference seen at one junction end. The J gene is TRBJ2-1, the V gene TRBV29-1, with 7 bases aligning to TRBD2. The CDR3 extends over 14 amino acids. CDR1 is SQVTM and CDR2 is ANQGSEA in the germline V gene. CDR3 DNA sequence: TGCAGGGTTGACGAGTCGGGAGTAGCGGGTGAGCAGTTCTTC. The encoded protein is CRVDESGVAGEQFF.

This clonotype showed up many times. V usage is TRBV6-2 or TRBV6-3 and J usage is TRBJ2-7, with D uncertain. Per the germline V gene, CDR1 is MNHEY and CDR2 is SVGEGT. V lost 7 bases, J lost 3 bases, and 13 bases lay in between. The CDR3 contains 13 residues. The DNA of the CDR3 is TGTGCCAGCACTCCCCGGAATTACTACGAGCAGTACTTC. It codes for CASTPRNYYEQYF.

The CDR3 loop reads CASTSTVSTDTQYF. The CDR3 DNA reads as TGTGCCAGCACTTCGACAGTCAGCACAGATACGCAGTATTTT. The chain employs TRBV11-2 and TRBJ2-3; D is perhaps TRBD1 (5 bases). Germline CDR1 and CDR2: SGHAT and FQNNGV. Trimming stripped 7 bases from V and 0 bases from J, with 11 bases between. CDR3 length equals 14 residues.

The chain uses TRBV4-3 and TRBJ1-2, with 8 bases identical to TRBD1. The CDR3 length is 15 residues. CDR1 and CDR2 (germline): LGHNA, YSLEER. V was pared by 3 bases and J by 3 bases, with 6 bases of the junction left unmatched. CDR3 in amino acids: CASSHSGGLDYGYTF. As DNA, the CDR3 is TGCGCCAGCAGCCACTCAGGGGGCCTGGACTATGGCTACACCTTC.